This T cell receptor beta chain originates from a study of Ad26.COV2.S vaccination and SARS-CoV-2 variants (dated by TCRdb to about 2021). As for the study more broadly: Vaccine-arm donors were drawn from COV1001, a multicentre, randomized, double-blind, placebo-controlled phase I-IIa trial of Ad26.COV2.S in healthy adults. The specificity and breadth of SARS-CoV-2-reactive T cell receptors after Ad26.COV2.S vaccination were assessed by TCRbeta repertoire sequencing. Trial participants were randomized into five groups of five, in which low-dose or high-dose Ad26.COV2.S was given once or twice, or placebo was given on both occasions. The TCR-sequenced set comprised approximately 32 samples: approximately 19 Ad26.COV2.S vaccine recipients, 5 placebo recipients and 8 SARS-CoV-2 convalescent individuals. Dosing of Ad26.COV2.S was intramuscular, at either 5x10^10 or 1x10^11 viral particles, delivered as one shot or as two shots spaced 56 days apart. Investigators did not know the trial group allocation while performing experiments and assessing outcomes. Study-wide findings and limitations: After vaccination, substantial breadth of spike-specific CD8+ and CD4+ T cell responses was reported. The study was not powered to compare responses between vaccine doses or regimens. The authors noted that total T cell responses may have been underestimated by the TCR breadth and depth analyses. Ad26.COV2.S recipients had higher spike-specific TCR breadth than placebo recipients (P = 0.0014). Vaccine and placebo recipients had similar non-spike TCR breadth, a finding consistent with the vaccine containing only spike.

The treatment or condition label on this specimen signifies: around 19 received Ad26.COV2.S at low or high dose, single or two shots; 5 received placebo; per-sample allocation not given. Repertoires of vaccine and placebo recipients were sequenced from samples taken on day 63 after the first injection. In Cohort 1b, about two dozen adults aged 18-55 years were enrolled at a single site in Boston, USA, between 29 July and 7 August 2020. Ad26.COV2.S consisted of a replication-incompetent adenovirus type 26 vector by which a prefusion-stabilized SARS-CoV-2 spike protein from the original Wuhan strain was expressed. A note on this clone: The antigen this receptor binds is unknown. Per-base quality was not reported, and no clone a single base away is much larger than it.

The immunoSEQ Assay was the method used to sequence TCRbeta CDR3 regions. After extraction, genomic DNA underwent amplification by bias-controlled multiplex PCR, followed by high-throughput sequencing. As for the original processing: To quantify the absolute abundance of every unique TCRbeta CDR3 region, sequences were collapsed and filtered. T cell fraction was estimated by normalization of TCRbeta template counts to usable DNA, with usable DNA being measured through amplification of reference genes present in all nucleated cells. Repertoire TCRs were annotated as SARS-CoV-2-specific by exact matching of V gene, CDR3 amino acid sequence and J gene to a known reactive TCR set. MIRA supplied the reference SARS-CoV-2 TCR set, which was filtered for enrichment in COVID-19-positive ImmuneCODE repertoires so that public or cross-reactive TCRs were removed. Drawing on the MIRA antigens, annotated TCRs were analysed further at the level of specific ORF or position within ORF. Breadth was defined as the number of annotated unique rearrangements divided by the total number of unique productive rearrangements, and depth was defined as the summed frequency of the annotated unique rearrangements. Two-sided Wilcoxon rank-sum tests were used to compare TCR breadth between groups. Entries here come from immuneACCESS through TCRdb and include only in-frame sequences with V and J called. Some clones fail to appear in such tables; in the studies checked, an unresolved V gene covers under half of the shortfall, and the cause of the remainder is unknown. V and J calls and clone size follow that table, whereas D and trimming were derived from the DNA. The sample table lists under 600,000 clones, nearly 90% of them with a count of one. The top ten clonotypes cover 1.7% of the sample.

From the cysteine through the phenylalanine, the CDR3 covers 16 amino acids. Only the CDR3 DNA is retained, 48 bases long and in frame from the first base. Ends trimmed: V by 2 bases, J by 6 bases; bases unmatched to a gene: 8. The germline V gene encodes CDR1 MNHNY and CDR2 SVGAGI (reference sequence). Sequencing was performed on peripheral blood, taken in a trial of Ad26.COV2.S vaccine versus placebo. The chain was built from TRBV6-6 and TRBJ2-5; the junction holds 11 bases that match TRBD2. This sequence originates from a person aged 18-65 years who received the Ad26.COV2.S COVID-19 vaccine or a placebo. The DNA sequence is TGTGCCAGCAGTTACCGCGAGCCTAGCGGGAGGAAGACCCAGTACTTC. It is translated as CASSYREPSGRKTQYF.